These 20 T cell receptor beta chains were sequenced from one sample in a study of regulatory T cells in long-lasting Graves disease. The time point denotes: persistent/refractory GD, antithyroid drugs over 5 years with positive TRAb. Generation of the TCR library employed RNA extracted from PBMCs. CDR3 regions were amplified by Arm-PCR using iRepertoire HTBI primers to build TCR beta libraries. TCRdb analysed the multiplex PCR reads with MiXCR anew, one entry per CDR3 protein. The data contain 500,000 to 700,000 distinct CDR3 sequences, around 30% of them seen just once; the ten biggest clones take up around 40%. The sequenced sample was peripheral blood mononuclear cells (PBMCs), obtained when the disease was refractory, from a patient treated with antithyroid drugs. The receptors shown here come from a female donor with Graves disease.

This clonotype was observed at least ten times. This chain links TRBV12-3 or TRBV12-4 with TRBJ2-5, with 9 nucleotides matching TRBD1. V shed 4 bases and J 4 bases; nucleotides not matched to a gene: 4. The CDR3 extends over 14 amino acids. The CDR3 sequence: CASSYRGLGETQYF. The CDR3 DNA follows: TGTGCCAGCAGTTACAGGGGGCTGGGAGAGACCCAGTACTTC.

V usage is TRBV6-5 and J usage is TRBJ1-5, with 7 nucleotides matching TRBD1. Germline V gene lookup returns CDR1 MNHEY and CDR2 SVGAGI. With 2 bases clipped from V and 9 bases from J, the junction kept 16 bases outside the gene matches. The CDR3 has 17 residues. CDR3 protein: CASSYGTAAVGGGPQHF. CDR3 DNA: TGTGCCAGCAGTTACGGGACAGCCGCTGTAGGAGGAGGGCCCCAGCATTTT.

The rearrangement links TRBV27 to TRBJ1-4, with TRBD1 identical over 9 bases. V dropped 6 bases and J dropped 10; count of bases not matched to a gene: 6. This CDR3 spans 13 amino acids. Germline V gene sequence: CDR1 MNHEY, CDR2 SMNVEV (reference sequence). This CDR3 is CASRGTGFGKLFF. Written as DNA, the CDR3 is TGTGCCAGCAGGGGGACAGGGTTCGGAAAACTGTTTTTT.

The J gene is TRBJ2-2, the V gene TRBV5-1, with 10 bases fitting TRBD2. In germline, CDR1 is SGHRS, CDR2 YFSETQ. The trim removed 1 base at V and 4 bases at J, leaving 7 bases unmatched. The CDR3 covers 17 residues. CDR3 protein: CASSLSASGRGTGELFF. The CDR3 DNA is TGCGCCAGCAGCTTGTCGGCTAGCGGGAGAGGCACCGGGGAGCTGTTTTTT.

This clonotype came up many times. The rearrangement uses TRBV28 and TRBJ1-2; 8 bases map to TRBD1. Germline V CDR1 and CDR2: MDHEN, SYDVKM. Trimming removed 9 bases from V and 4 bases from J; junction bases left unmatched: 13. This CDR3 comprises 15 residues. The CDR3 bases are TGTGCCAGTAATCTCAGGGGGCTTGACGGCTATGGCTACACCTTC. Translating it yields CASNLRGLDGYGYTF.

The chain links TRBV2 to TRBJ2-5; D possibly uses TRBD1 or TRBD2 (5 bases each). This CDR3 is built from 16 residues. V was pared by 8 bases and J by 9 bases, with 28 bases between. Germline CDR1 is SNHLY and CDR2 is FYNNEI. The DNA of the CDR3 is TGTGCCAGCCAATTGCCCGGGACGGGCCTCTTCGGGTCCCAGTACTTC. This encodes CASQLPGTGLFGSQYF.

Only a few counts were recorded for this clonotype. The V gene is TRBV19, the J gene TRBJ1-2; 7 nucleotides line up with TRBD1. V dropped 6 bases and J dropped 5; count of bases not matched to a gene: 12. The germline V gene has CDR1 LNHDA and CDR2 SQIVND (reference sequence). The CDR3 runs to 15 residues. The chain's CDR3 is CASSPPSDRDYGYTF. The CDR3 nucleotides are TGTGCCAGTAGCCCCCCCTCCGACAGGGATTATGGCTACACCTTC.

The gene calls are TRBV20-1 and TRBJ2-7; D possibly corresponds to TRBD2 (5 bases). The CDR3 loop spans 14 amino acids. The V end lost 5 bases, the J end lost 0 bases, and 14 bases lay between the germline ends. Germline V gives CDR1 DFQATT, CDR2 SNEGSKA (reference sequence). The DNA of the CDR3 is TGCAGTGCTCGACGACTAAGCAGCTCCTACGAGCAGTACTTC. It yields the protein CSARRLSSSYEQYF.

The CDR3 nucleotides are TGTGCCAGCAGTGACAGGTACACCTACAATGAGCAGTTCTTC. It specifies CASSDRYTYNEQFF. J is TRBJ2-1 and V is TRBV12-3 or TRBV12-4; possibly TRBD1 for D (6 bases). Trimming removed 5 bases from V and 2 bases from J, with 10 bases in between. The CDR3 contains 14 residues.

This clonotype has just a few counts. This chain connects TRBV19 to TRBJ2-5, with no clear D. V was cut by 4 bases and J by 5 bases, with 5 bases left in between. Germline CDR1 reads LNHDA; CDR2 reads SQIVND (reference sequence). CDR3 length: 11 amino acids. In nucleotides, the CDR3 is TGTGCCAGTAGTACGGAGGAGACCCAGTACTTC. The encoded protein is CASSTEETQYF. Combining the CDR3 with reference TRBV19 and TRBJ2-5 gives the whole variable domain DGGITQSPKYLFRKEGQNVTLSCEQNLNHDAMYWYRQDPGQGLRLIYYSQIVNDFQKGDIAEGYSVSREKKESFPLTVTSAQKNPTAFYLCASSTEETQYFGPGTRLLVL.

This clonotype was observed a few times. The V and J genes are TRBV6-1 and TRBJ2-7; TRBD2 matches 8 bases. Germline assignment: CDR1 MNHNS and CDR2 SASEGT. Losses at the gene ends were 5 bases for V and 4 bases for J; bases not matched to a gene: 7. The CDR3 is made up of 14 amino acids. The CDR3 DNA reads TGTGCCAGCAGTCCGGGACTAGGCTATTACGAGCAGTACTTC. Translation gives CASSPGLGYYEQYF.

This clonotype was seen a few times. The rearrangement joins TRBV5-6 to TRBJ1-6; D is possibly TRBD1 (5 bases). The germline CDR1 and CDR2 sequences are SGHDT and YYEEEE. This CDR3 has 15 amino acids. Deletions cut 3 bases from V and 0 bases from J, with 7 bases between. CDR3 sequence: CASSSRVSYNSPLHF. CDR3 nucleotide sequence: TGTGCCAGCAGCTCCAGGGTCTCCTATAATTCACCCCTCCACTTT.

As for this clonotype: A much larger clone is a single base away; this may be a read error. The chain couples TRBV6-1 to TRBJ1-1, with D unclear. Trimming stripped 3 bases from V and 4 bases from J, with 9 bases between. This CDR3 has 13 residues. CDR1 is MNHNS and CDR2 is SASEGT in the germline V gene. CDR3 protein: CASSEDGITEAFF. The CDR3 DNA reads as TGTGCCAGCAGTGAGGACGGTATCACTGAAGCTTTCTTT.

V is TRBV6-5 and J is TRBJ1-1; TRBD1 matches at 7 bases. CDR1 is MNHEY and CDR2 is SVGAGI in the germline V gene. V lost 2 bases and J lost 1; bases outside the gene matches: 13. The CDR3 is 18 residues long. CDR3 sequence (DNA): TGTGCCAGCAGTTACGAACCAATTCCCCAGGGGGGGAACACTGAAGCTTTCTTT. Protein product: CASSYEPIPQGGNTEAFF.

This clonotype was counted many times. The chain carries TRBV12-3 or TRBV12-4 and TRBJ2-6, with D hard to call. V lost 6 bases, J lost 2 bases, and 5 bases lay in between. CDR3 size: 13 residues. DNA of the CDR3: TGTGCCAGCAGCTCCCCTGGGGCCAACGTCCTGACTTTC. This sequence encodes CASSSPGANVLTF.

The chain links TRBV2 to TRBJ1-2; 9 bases line up with TRBD1. CDR1 is SNHLY and CDR2 is FYNNEI in the germline V gene. With 4 bases clipped from V and 2 bases from J, the junction kept 14 bases outside the gene matches. This CDR3 has 18 amino acids. The CDR3 nucleotides read TGTGCCAGCAGTGTACAGGGGGCGAGTTTCTCATCGAACTATGGCTACACCTTC. Residues: CASSVQGASFSSNYGYTF.

This chain links TRBV7-9 with TRBJ1-1, with D possibly TRBD1 on 5 matching bases. Germline V gene lookup returns CDR1 SEHNR and CDR2 FQNEAQ (reference sequence). Trimming removed 1 base at V and 5 bases at J, with 11 bases between. The CDR3 is made up of 14 amino acids. This CDR3 is CASSLVRGRTEAFF. CDR3 nucleotides: TGTGCCAGCAGCTTAGTGAGGGGAAGAACTGAAGCTTTCTTT.

The chain employs TRBV5-1 and TRBJ1-2, with D unclear. CDR3 length equals 16 residues. CDR1 is SGHRS and CDR2 is YFSETQ in the germline V gene. Between the trimmed V and J ends, which lost 2 bases and 4 bases, there was a span of 18 bases. CDR3 DNA: TGCGCCAGCAGCTTTGGGGTAGACGGACTTGGCTATGGCTACACCTTC. Translated, it gives CASSFGVDGLGYGYTF.

V and J are TRBV20-1 and TRBJ1-1; D is undetermined. The CDR3 spans 11 residues. The V gene lost 8 bases and the J gene lost 5 bases, with 12 bases spanning the gap. CDR1 DFQATT and CDR2 SNEGSKA come from the germline V gene (reference sequence). CDR3: CSLVSPTEAFF. The CDR3 DNA follows: TGCAGTTTAGTGAGCCCGACTGAAGCTTTCTTT.

CDR3: CASSPGTEQNTEAFF. In nucleotides, the CDR3 is TGTGCCAGCAGCCCGGGGACGGAACAGAACACTGAAGCTTTCTTT. The chain is built from TRBV7-3 and TRBJ1-1; perhaps TRBD1 as D (5 bases). Germline-derived CDR1 and CDR2 are SGHTA and FQGTGA. The germline V and J ends were trimmed by 5 bases and 1 base, with 14 bases remaining between them. This CDR3 region has 15 residues.